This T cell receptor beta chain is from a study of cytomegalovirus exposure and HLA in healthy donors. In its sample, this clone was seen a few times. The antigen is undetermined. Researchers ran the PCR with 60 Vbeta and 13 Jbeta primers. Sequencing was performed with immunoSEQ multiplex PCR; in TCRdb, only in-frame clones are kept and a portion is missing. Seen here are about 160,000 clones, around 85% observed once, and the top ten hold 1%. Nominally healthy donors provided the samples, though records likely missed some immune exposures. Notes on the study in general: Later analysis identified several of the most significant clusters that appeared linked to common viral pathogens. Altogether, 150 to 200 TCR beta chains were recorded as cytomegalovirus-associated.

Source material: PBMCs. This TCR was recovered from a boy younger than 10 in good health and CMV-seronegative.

CDR3 in amino acids: CASSSGQTYEQYF. The DNA for the CDR3 is TGTGCCAGCAGCTCAGGACAGACCTACGAGCAGTACTTC. The rearrangement uses TRBV7-9 and TRBJ2-7; TRBD1 is a possible D gene (6 bases). The V and J ends lost 4 bases and 2 bases respectively, with 9 bases between them. CDR1 and CDR2 from the germline V gene are SEHNR and FQNEAQ (reference sequence). CDR3 length equals 13 residues.